The present entry profiles one T cell receptor beta chain with its context. Its antigen is unknown. The data were obtained in a study of shared clonotypes between healthy human individuals. On the study more broadly: CD4 naive cells filled three plates per donor, CD4 memory three, CD8 naive two and CD8 memory one.

General study findings and limits: Among non-shared clonotypes, generation probabilities were lower than among those shared by all four donors. The study's rarefaction showed incomplete sorted-subset sequencing despite large depth.

Sequencing used immunoSEQ multiplex PCR; TCRdb keeps in-frame clones, though not all of them. The top ten hold 1.2% of the sample, which has some 2 million clones, 85% to 95% seen once. Positive CCR7 selection of CD45RO-negative cells yielded the naive CD8 cells, and terminally differentiated effector memory CD45RA+ cells were excluded. Adult Caucasians living in Nashville, Tennessee made up all of the donors. The CDR3 sequence is 19 residues long. The origin of this receptor is a man between 18 and 29 years old in good health. V usage is TRBV21-1 and J usage is TRBJ1-3; TRBD1, the D gene given by the table, was not confirmed from the DNA. TRBV21-1 is a pseudogene segment. Material for sequencing was naive CD8+ T cells sorted from blood. The CDR3 here is CASSTPTGGRLRFGNTIYF. CDR3 coding DNA: TGTGCCAGCAGCACTCCGACAGGGGGCCGGCTGCGTTTTGGAAACACCATATATTTT.